The 21 T cell receptor beta chains below were found in one sample sequenced in a study of identifying expanded T cells in peripheral blood. Sequencing was performed with immunoSEQ multiplex PCR; in TCRdb, only in-frame clones are kept and a portion is missing. Here the sample spans 60,000 to 65,000 clones, about 83% being singletons. Specimen: blood. The receptors here all came from a person aged 18 to 70 in good health.

This clone has a handful of counts. The V call is TRBV5-5, the J call TRBJ1-5; 10 bases are a match to TRBD1. CDR3 size: 15 residues. After removal of 0 bases from V and 6 bases from J, the junction contained 3 bases not matched to a gene. Germline CDR1 is SGHKS and CDR2 is YYEKEE (reference sequence). The CDR3 nucleotides read TGTGCCAGCAGCTTGGGACAGGGGGCGGGTCAGCCCCAGCATTTT. It yields the protein CASSLGQGAGQPQHF.

V gene TRBV4-2 combines with J gene TRBJ2-1; D is possibly TRBD1 (5 bases). V was cut by 3 bases and J by 9 bases, with 15 bases left in between. Per the germline V gene, CDR1 is LGHNA and CDR2 is YNFKEQ. This CDR3 spans 14 amino acids. The CDR3 loop is CASSQMQGTVEQFF. The CDR3, as DNA: TGTGCCAGCAGCCAGATGCAGGGTACCGTTGAGCAGTTCTTC.

The chain joins TRBV7-9 to TRBJ1-2; 10 positions match TRBD1. Germline-derived CDR1 and CDR2 are SEHNR and FQNEAQ (reference sequence). Unmatched junction bases numbered 7, after V lost 3 bases and J lost 3 bases. The CDR3 sequence is 16 residues long. This CDR3 reads CASSFPGQGRDYGYTF. CDR3 DNA: TGTGCCAGCAGCTTCCCGGGACAGGGGAGGGACTATGGCTACACCTTC.

The rearrangement uses TRBV21-1 and TRBJ2-3; the DNA was not used to check the table's D call, TRBD2. TRBV21-1 is shown as a pseudogene. This CDR3 is 17 amino acids long. The CDR3 region is CASSKGPGGPAPDTQYF. The CDR3 DNA reads TGTGCCAGCAGCAAAGGGCCCGGGGGACCCGCCCCAGATACGCAGTATTTT.

With respect to this clone: One junction end disagrees with the germline gene, perhaps due to a read error. The chain uses TRBV19 and TRBJ1-1; D gene ambiguous. Germline V gives CDR1 LNHDA, CDR2 SQIVND (reference sequence). This CDR3 is 12 amino acids long. Here the CDR3 reads CASSIEGTVVIF. CDR3 nucleotides: TGTGCCAGTAGTATCGAGGGCACCGTTGTGATCTTT.

The V call is TRBV6-5, the J call TRBJ2-1, with 7 bases matching TRBD2. The length of the CDR3 is 15 residues. V gave up 4 bases and J gave up 3 bases; unmatched junction bases: 6. Germline assignment: CDR1 MNHEY and CDR2 SVGAGI. The DNA of the CDR3 is TGTGCCAGCAGTTTCCGGGACTACTACTACAATGAGCAGTTCTTC. Amino acid sequence: CASSFRDYYYNEQFF.

This clone was detected once. CDR3 nucleotide sequence: TGTGCCAGCACCCGACAGGGGGGTAATGAAAAACTGTTTTTT. It encodes CASTRQGGNEKLFF. The genes are TRBV27 and TRBJ1-4; 9 nucleotides match TRBD1. The CDR3 is made up of 14 amino acids. Trimming took 7 bases from V and 4 from J; bases not matched to a gene: 4. Germline V CDR1 and CDR2: MNHEY, SMNVEV (reference sequence).

This clone was detected only a few times. V and J are TRBV6-5 and TRBJ1-3, with a tentative D call TRBD1 (5 bases). CDR3 length: 13 residues. CDR1 is MNHEY and CDR2 is SVGAGI in the germline V gene. V was shortened by 9 bases and J by 5 bases, with 14 bases between the two germline ends. The CDR3 spells CARMGTNRNTIYF. The CDR3 DNA reads TGTGCCAGGATGGGGACGAACCGAAACACCATATATTTT.

The chain links TRBV6-1 to TRBJ1-1, with unresolved D. The CDR3 extends over 17 amino acids. V lost 4 bases and J 0 bases, leaving 18 bases between the germline ends. Germline values: CDR1 MNHNS, CDR2 SASEGT. CDR3 sequence (DNA): TGTGCCAGCAGTGGAGTTGCGGTTGGGCTCGTGAACACTGAAGCTTTCTTT. Protein sequence: CASSGVAVGLVNTEAFF.

This chain uses TRBV7-9 with TRBJ2-7, with 8 bases aligning to TRBD1. V trimming: 3 bases; J trimming: 11 bases; junction bases outside the gene matches: 6. There are 12 residues in the CDR3. Per the germline V gene, CDR1 is SEHNR and CDR2 is FQNEAQ (reference sequence). CDR3 in DNA: TGTGCCAGCAGCTTGCAGGGGGCCCGTAAGTACTTC. Translated, it gives CASSLQGARKYF.

The chain links TRBV6-6 to TRBJ1-1; D is uncertain. Germline V lookup: CDR1 MNHNY, CDR2 SVGAGI (reference sequence). The CDR3 runs 14 residues. V lost 4 bases to trimming and J lost 4 bases, with 13 bases between them. In DNA, the CDR3 is TGTGCCAGCAGTTTCCCAGCTGGAGGCACTGAAGCTTTCTTT. This sequence encodes CASSFPAGGTEAFF.

In its sample, this clone was seen once. The rearrangement uses TRBV19 and TRBJ2-7; maybe TRBD2 (5 bases). V lost 1 base, J lost 3 bases, and 7 bases lay in between. This CDR3 is built from 13 residues. Germline V gene sequence: CDR1 LNHDA, CDR2 SQIVND (reference sequence). CDR3 DNA sequence: TGTGCCAGTAGTATAGCAGGAGGCTACGAGCAGTACGTC. This codes for CASSIAGGYEQYV.

This chain joins TRBV5-4 and TRBJ2-3, with 9 bases lining up with TRBD2. This CDR3 has 16 residues. Looked up from germline, CDR1 is SGHNT and CDR2 is YYREEE (reference sequence). V shed 4 bases, J shed 2 bases, and the junction held 8 bases outside the gene matches. CDR3 bases: TGTGCCAGCAGCGGGGGTGCGGGAGGGCCCACAGATACGCAGTATTTT. This sequence encodes CASSGGAGGPTDTQYF. The variable domain in full, with the rest retrieved from reference TRBV5-4 and TRBJ2-3, is ETGVTQSPTHLIKTRGQQVTLRCSSQSGHNTVSWYQQALGQGPQFIFQYYREEENGRGNFPPRFSGLQFPNYSSELNVNALELDDSALYLCASSGGAGGPTDTQYFGPGTRLTVL.

This chain connects TRBV18 to TRBJ1-2; a weak D match, TRBD1 (6 bases). The germline V gene has CDR1 KGHSH and CDR2 LQKENI. The CDR3 length is 13 residues. The V gene lost 2 bases and the J gene lost 4 bases, with 8 bases spanning the gap. The DNA of the CDR3 is TGTGCCAGCTCACCAGGGGGCAGCTATGGCTACACCTTC. It codes for CASSPGGSYGYTF.

This chain uses TRBV6-5 with TRBJ2-3; D is unclear. CDR3 length: 13 residues. CDR1 is MNHEY, CDR2 SVGAGI, per germline. V was trimmed by 0 bases and J by 5 bases, leaving 6 bases between them. CDR3 bases: TGTGCCAGCAGTTACTCGGGGAAAGATACGCAGTATTTT. It encodes CASSYSGKDTQYF.

The chain couples TRBV7-9 to TRBJ2-2, with D uncertain. The V end lost 4 bases, the J end lost 5 bases, and 8 bases lay between the germline ends. CDR1 and CDR2 from the germline V gene are SEHNR and FQNEAQ (reference sequence). There are 13 residues in the CDR3. CDR3 bases: TGTGCCAGCAGCTCAGAGAGGACCGGGGAGCTGTTTTTT. It is translated as CASSSERTGELFF.

This clone has a single count. This chain uses TRBV4-3 with TRBJ1-3; D perhaps matches TRBD1 (6 bases). Germline CDR1 LGHNA, CDR2 YSLEER. The CDR3 is 18 residues long. V lost 1 base and J lost 1, with 17 bases in between. This chain's CDR3 is CASSQVPTSTGSGNTIYF. In DNA, the CDR3 is TGCGCCAGCAGCCAAGTGCCCACCTCTACAGGGTCTGGAAACACCATATATTTT.

This clone came up once. Other DNA sequences in this sample translate to the same CDR3. The chain combines TRBV14 with TRBJ2-7; TRBD2 matches at 7 bases. CDR1 and CDR2 (germline): SGHDN, FVKESK. The CDR3 extends over 16 amino acids. J lost 3 bases, V lost 0 bases, and 8 bases had no gene match. DNA of the CDR3: TGTGCCAGCAGCCAAGATATACCTAGCGGAAGCTACGAGCAGTACTTC. Protein sequence: CASSQDIPSGSYEQYF.

The chain recombines TRBV6-5 with TRBJ2-3; a weak D match, TRBD1 (8 bases). CDR1 and CDR2 from the germline V gene are MNHEY and SVGAGI. Trimming shortened V by 6 bases and J by 2 bases, and 15 bases separated the two germline ends. The CDR3 sequence is 15 residues long. CDR3 coding DNA: TGTGCCAGCAGGACGGACAGGGACTACACAGATACGCAGTATTTT. Its protein is CASRTDRDYTDTQYF.

The chain carries TRBV30 and TRBJ1-2; D ambiguous. The V end was cut by 4 bases, the J end by 2 bases, with 11 bases between. The germline V gene has CDR1 GTSNPN and CDR2 SVGIG (reference sequence). This CDR3 is built from 13 residues. CDR3 nucleotides: TGTGCCTGGACTAGCAGGCTGAACTATGGCTACACCTTC. It specifies CAWTSRLNYGYTF.

This clone has only one observation. The V gene is TRBV7-9, the J gene TRBJ2-1, with D unclear. Germline V gene sequence: CDR1 SEHNR, CDR2 FQNEAQ (reference sequence). With 8 bases removed from V and 5 bases from J, the gap between germline ends came to 7 bases. The CDR3 consists of 11 residues. The CDR3 DNA reads as TGTGCCAGCGAGCAGGACAATGAGCAGTTCTTC. This gives the protein CASEQDNEQFF.